The 28 T cell receptor beta chains in this list originate from one sample, sequenced in a study of CD8 T cells in ankylosing spondylitis. Study results and caveats: A TCR beta motif of under ten highly homologous variants appeared characteristic of ankylosing spondylitis blood.

No antigen has been assigned to these receptors. MiXCR, run by TCRdb on the 5' RACE reads, gives a single entry per CDR3 protein. The data contain over 450,000 distinct CDR3 sequences, over 9.5% of them singletons. Sample: blood, either unsorted or a sorted T cell fraction (not recorded which). The source is a male donor with ankylosing spondylitis.

Only a few counts were recorded for this clonotype. The J gene is TRBJ2-2, the V gene TRBV5-5; TRBD2 might be the D (5 bases). The ends were cut back, 4 bases at V and 3 bases at J, with 16 bases in the middle. Germline CDR1 is SGHKS and CDR2 is YYEKEE (reference sequence). CDR3 length: 16 amino acids. The CDR3 is CASSPFTQRHTGELFF. The DNA for the CDR3 is TGTGCCAGCAGCCCATTCACCCAGCGGCACACCGGGGAGCTGTTTTTT.

This clonotype has more than one count but fewer than ten. The chain has TRBV5-5 and TRBJ2-1, with TRBD1 identical over 7 bases. The CDR3 has 14 residues. V lost 5 bases and J lost 10; bases outside the gene matches: 12. CDR1 and CDR2 (germline): SGHKS, YYEKEE (reference sequence). The CDR3 DNA sequence: TGTGCCAGCAGTGAGACAGGGATTACAAGGGAGCAGTTCTTC. This encodes CASSETGITREQFF.

In its sample, this clonotype was seen many times. The chain has TRBV10-3 and TRBJ2-2; TRBD2 agrees at 8 bases. After removal of 4 bases from V and 4 bases from J, the junction contained 11 bases not matched to a gene. The CDR3 consists of 17 residues. CDR1 and CDR2 from the germline V gene are ENHRY and SYGVKD. Here the CDR3 reads CAISATSGLGGTGELFF. The CDR3 DNA sequence: TGTGCCATCAGTGCCACTAGCGGCCTTGGAGGCACCGGGGAGCTGTTTTTT.

This chain uses TRBV3-1 with TRBJ1-3, with D possibly being TRBD1 (5 bases). Germline lookup yields CDR1 LGHDT and CDR2 YNNKEL (reference sequence). The CDR3 sequence is 16 residues long. V lost 7 bases and J lost 3, with 19 bases in between. The CDR3 sequence is CASTSDLGRFGNTIYF. The DNA of the CDR3 is TGTGCCAGCACTTCCGACCTGGGGCGATTTGGAAACACCATATATTTT.

This clonotype appeared a few times. The V and J genes are TRBV20-1 and TRBJ2-1; D perhaps matches TRBD2 (7 bases). V shed 6 bases and J shed 4 bases, with 16 bases lying between them. This CDR3 is 14 amino acids long. The germline V gene encodes CDR1 DFQATT and CDR2 SNEGSKA (reference sequence). The DNA for the CDR3 is TGCAGTGCCACAGGACTAGGGGGTTACAATGAGCAGTTCTTC. This translates into CSATGLGGYNEQFF.

This clonotype was observed a handful of times. The V and J genes are TRBV15 and TRBJ2-3; TRBD1 agrees at 7 bases. Germline V gene lookup returns CDR1 LNHNV and CDR2 YYDKDF (reference sequence). CDR3 size: 18 residues. With 0 bases clipped from V and 3 bases from J, the junction kept 12 bases outside the gene matches. The CDR3 reads CATSRDHLTGARTDTQYF. In DNA, the CDR3 is TGTGCCACCAGCAGAGACCATCTCACAGGGGCGAGGACAGATACGCAGTATTTT. The whole variable domain, remainder taken from reference TRBV15 and TRBJ2-3, is DAMVIQNPRYQVTQFGKPVTLSCSQTLNHNVMYWYQQKSSQAPKLLFHYYDKDFNNEADTPDNFQSRRPNTSFCFLDIRSPGLGDTAMYLCATSRDHLTGARTDTQYFGPGTRLTVL.

At least ten counts were recorded for this clonotype. The chain recombines TRBV5-1 with TRBJ2-6, with a possible D match to TRBD1 (5 bases). CDR1 is SGHRS and CDR2 is YFSETQ in the germline V gene. The CDR3 spans 14 residues. The V gene lost 7 bases and the J gene lost 4 bases, with 12 bases spanning the gap. CDR3 amino acids: CASATVTGANVLTF. CDR3 bases: TGCGCCAGCGCGACAGTCACCGGGGCCAACGTCCTGACTTTC. Full variable domain (rest looked up from reference TRBV5-1 and TRBJ2-6): KAGVTQTPRYLIKTRGQQVTLSCSPISGHRSVSWYQQTPGQGLQFLFEYFSETQRNKGNFPGRFSGRQFSNSRSEMNVSTLELGDSALYLCASATVTGANVLTFGAGSRLTVL.

This rearrangement joins TRBV3-1 to TRBJ2-5; D could derive from TRBD1 or TRBD2 (6 bases each). V was clipped by 0 bases and J by 5 bases, with 13 bases between them. CDR3 size: 15 residues. The germline gives CDR1 LGHDT, CDR2 YNNKEL (reference sequence). The CDR3 DNA is TGTGCCAGCAGCCAAGAGGGGGGCAGTTTGGAGACCCAGTACTTC. It specifies CASSQEGGSLETQYF.

The chain uses TRBV2 and TRBJ2-1, with TRBD2 matching 10 bases. This CDR3 has 14 residues. The V segment lost 8 bases and the J segment 4 bases; nucleotides outside the gene matches: 5. Germline V CDR1 and CDR2: SNHLY, FYNNEI. The CDR3 spells CASGETSGYNEQFF. The CDR3 region has the DNA TGTGCCAGCGGGGAGACTAGCGGGTACAATGAGCAGTTCTTC.

This clonotype was counted between two and nine times. The CDR3 sequence: CASSLVGQAEAFF. CDR3 DNA sequence: TGTGCCAGCAGCTTAGTAGGCCAGGCTGAAGCTTTCTTT. The rearrangement uses TRBV7-9 and TRBJ1-1; D remains unclear. This CDR3 region has 13 residues. V shed 1 base and J shed 6 bases, with 9 bases lying between them. The V gene's germline CDR1 is SEHNR and CDR2 FQNEAQ (reference sequence).

This clonotype appeared a few times. The genes are TRBV5-1 and TRBJ2-1; weak D call: TRBD1 (6 bases). This CDR3 spans 15 amino acids. The germline V and J ends were trimmed by 0 bases and 5 bases, with 12 bases remaining between them. CDR1 is SGHRS and CDR2 is YFSETQ in the germline V gene. CDR3 loop: CASSLEGGTHNEQFF. CDR3 bases: TGCGCCAGCAGCTTGGAGGGTGGGACACACAATGAGCAGTTCTTC.

The chain joins TRBV19 to TRBJ1-4, with unresolved D. The CDR3 totals 15 residues. Germline values: CDR1 LNHDA, CDR2 SQIVND (reference sequence). Trimming cost V 3 bases and J 0 bases, with 8 bases left between them. CDR3 in DNA: TGTGCCAGTAGTATGGGGTTTGCAACTAATGAAAAACTGTTTTTT. This sequence encodes CASSMGFATNEKLFF. The full variable domain, rest sourced from reference TRBV19 and TRBJ1-4, is DGGITQSPKYLFRKEGQNVTLSCEQNLNHDAMYWYRQDPGQGLRLIYYSQIVNDFQKGDIAEGYSVSREKKESFPLTVTSAQKNPTAFYLCASSMGFATNEKLFFGSGTQLSVL.

This clonotype has a handful of counts. The chain combines TRBV4-2 with TRBJ2-1; 14 nucleotides agree with TRBD2. The V gene end was trimmed by 4 bases and the J gene end by 12 bases; junction bases not matched to a gene: 8. The germline CDR1 and CDR2 sequences are LGHNA and YNFKEQ. CDR3 length: 15 residues. The DNA of the CDR3 is TGTGCCAGCAGCCCCCTGGGACTAGCGGGAGTCTGGCAGTTCTTC. Amino acid sequence: CASSPLGLAGVWQFF.

This clonotype showed up just a few times. The chain has TRBV15 and TRBJ2-1; either TRBD1 or TRBD2 may fit D (5 bases each). The CDR3 length is 17 residues. Germline V CDR1 and CDR2: LNHNV, YYDKDF (reference sequence). Trimming removed 2 bases at V and 8 bases at J, with 22 bases between. CDR3 nucleotide sequence: TGTGCCACCAGCAGATACCTACCCGGGACCCCGGCCGATGAGCAGTTCTTC. It codes for CATSRYLPGTPADEQFF.

This clonotype was seen at least ten times. The gene calls are TRBV5-1 and TRBJ2-1; a possible D gene is TRBD2 (6 bases). Trimming took 4 bases from V and 5 from J, leaving 19 bases between them. Germline CDR1 is SGHRS and CDR2 is YFSETQ. The CDR3 totals 16 residues. CDR3 residues: CASSPGVGFANNEQFF. In DNA form, the CDR3 reads TGCGCCAGCAGCCCGGGGGTGGGTTTCGCGAACAATGAGCAGTTCTTC. Variable domain in full (rest from reference TRBV5-1 and TRBJ2-1): KAGVTQTPRYLIKTRGQQVTLSCSPISGHRSVSWYQQTPGQGLQFLFEYFSETQRNKGNFPGRFSGRQFSNSRSEMNVSTLELGDSALYLCASSPGVGFANNEQFFGPGTRLTVL.

This clonotype was counted many times. This chain uses TRBV29-1 with TRBJ2-1, with unresolved D. Per germline, CDR1 SQVTM and CDR2 ANQGSEA. With 2 bases removed from V and 5 bases from J, the gap between germline ends came to 10 bases. The CDR3 length is 13 residues. CDR3 nucleotides: TGCAGCGTTGAACGTCTACTGAACAATGAGCAGTTCTTC. Protein product: CSVERLLNNEQFF.

There are a few counts of this clonotype. V usage is TRBV24-1 and J usage is TRBJ2-1; 7 bases are shared with TRBD1. The CDR3 is 16 amino acids. V shed 2 bases, J shed 6 bases, and the junction held 9 bases outside the gene matches. Germline lookup yields CDR1 KGHDR and CDR2 SFDVKD. In DNA form, the CDR3 reads TGTGCCACCAGTGATTCGACCGGGACAGCTATCAATGAGCAGTTCTTC. Its translation is CATSDSTGTAINEQFF.

This clonotype was counted between two and nine times. The chain combines TRBV13 with TRBJ2-2, with D maybe TRBD2 (5 bases). The CDR3 loop spans 13 amino acids. CDR1 is PRHDT and CDR2 is FYEKMQ in the germline V gene (reference sequence). V was pared by 7 bases and J by 5 bases, with 11 bases between. The CDR3 region has the DNA TGTGCCAGCACCCACGGGGTTACCGGGGAGCTGTTTTTT. As protein: CASTHGVTGELFF.

This clonotype was recorded at least ten times. One junction end disagrees with the germline gene, perhaps due to a read error. This sequence joins TRBV24-1 and TRBJ2-1; no clear D gene. The germline gives CDR1 KGHDR, CDR2 SFDVKD. The CDR3 runs to 11 residues. CDR3 protein: CATSFYTEQFF. The DNA of the CDR3 is TGTGCCACCAGTTTTTACACTGAGCAGTTCTTC.

This clonotype has just a few counts. The chain links TRBV5-1 to TRBJ2-7, with 11 bases fitting TRBD2. Germline V gene data show CDR1 as SGHRS and CDR2 as YFSETQ. The CDR3 is 18 residues long. J gave up 0 bases and V 0 bases, and 8 bases lay outside the gene matches. DNA of the CDR3: TGCGCCAGCAGCTTGGCCGATAGCGGGAGGGCCAGCTCCTACGAGCAGTACTTC. Protein: CASSLADSGRASSYEQYF.

The chain has TRBV28 and TRBJ1-2; TRBD1 matches at 7 bases. J was trimmed by 4 bases and V by 6 bases; bases with no gene match: 8. The CDR3 totals 14 residues. Germline V gene sequence: CDR1 MDHEN, CDR2 SYDVKM. The CDR3 sequence is CASRPAGGAYGYTF. CDR3 in DNA: TGTGCCAGCAGACCGGCAGGGGGTGCCTATGGCTACACCTTC.

The chain links TRBV6-5 to TRBJ1-2, with TRBD1 identical over 7 bases. V dropped 4 bases and J dropped 4; count of bases not matched to a gene: 6. The CDR3 is made up of 14 amino acids. Per germline, CDR1 MNHEY and CDR2 SVGAGI. The CDR3 loop is CASSFGQVGYGYTF. The CDR3 DNA reads as TGTGCCAGCAGTTTCGGACAGGTGGGCTATGGCTACACCTTC.

The chain employs TRBV6-5 and TRBJ1-4; D not resolved. Germline V gene sequence: CDR1 MNHEY, CDR2 SVGAGI. V shed 2 bases and J shed 4 bases, with 11 bases lying between them. This CDR3 spans 15 amino acids. CDR3 nucleotide sequence: TGTGCCAGCAGTTACCATACAGAGTATAATGAAAAACTGTTTTTT. Its translation is CASSYHTEYNEKLFF.

This clonotype has a handful of counts. The chain joins TRBV5-1 to TRBJ2-1; D may be TRBD1 or TRBD2 (5 bases each). V was pared by 2 bases and J by 4 bases, with 10 bases between. This CDR3 contains 14 residues. Germline-derived CDR1 and CDR2 are SGHRS and YFSETQ. As DNA, the CDR3 is TGCGCCAGCAGCTTTGGGGACCAGTACAATGAGCAGTTCTTC. Translation gives CASSFGDQYNEQFF.

The chain is built from TRBV20-1 and TRBJ2-7; D gene ambiguous. V gave up 5 bases and J gave up 5 bases, with 13 bases separating them. Germline CDR1 and CDR2: DFQATT and SNEGSKA (reference sequence). There are 12 residues in the CDR3. The CDR3 nucleotides are TGCAGTGCTCCACCGCAGCGCCACGAGCAGTACTTC. Translated, it gives CSAPPQRHEQYF.

The V and J genes are TRBV29-1 and TRBJ2-1, with D uncertain. The V gene lost 7 bases and the J gene lost 9 bases, with 19 bases spanning the gap. The CDR3 has 13 residues. The germline CDR1 and CDR2 sequences are SQVTM and ANQGSEA. CDR3 bases: TGCAGCGCCATCGGTCCTCCACGGTCTGAGCAGTTCTTC. Translating it yields CSAIGPPRSEQFF.

The genes are TRBV5-1 and TRBJ1-4; 7 bases are a match to TRBD1. Looked up from germline, CDR1 is SGHRS and CDR2 is YFSETQ. CDR3 length equals 15 residues. The V segment lost 6 bases and the J segment 0 bases; nucleotides outside the gene matches: 5. In nucleotides, the CDR3 is TGCGCCAGCACGGGACAGCCGTCAACTAATGAAAAACTGTTTTTT. It codes for CASTGQPSTNEKLFF.

The chain is built from TRBV20-1 and TRBJ2-1, with 10 nucleotides matching TRBD2. CDR1 and CDR2 from the germline V gene are DFQATT and SNEGSKA (reference sequence). The CDR3 consists of 14 residues. Trimming cost V 4 bases and J 8 bases; bases outside gene matches: 8. The CDR3 here is CSAILAGQEHEQFF. As DNA, the CDR3 is TGCAGTGCTATACTAGCGGGACAAGAGCATGAGCAGTTCTTC.